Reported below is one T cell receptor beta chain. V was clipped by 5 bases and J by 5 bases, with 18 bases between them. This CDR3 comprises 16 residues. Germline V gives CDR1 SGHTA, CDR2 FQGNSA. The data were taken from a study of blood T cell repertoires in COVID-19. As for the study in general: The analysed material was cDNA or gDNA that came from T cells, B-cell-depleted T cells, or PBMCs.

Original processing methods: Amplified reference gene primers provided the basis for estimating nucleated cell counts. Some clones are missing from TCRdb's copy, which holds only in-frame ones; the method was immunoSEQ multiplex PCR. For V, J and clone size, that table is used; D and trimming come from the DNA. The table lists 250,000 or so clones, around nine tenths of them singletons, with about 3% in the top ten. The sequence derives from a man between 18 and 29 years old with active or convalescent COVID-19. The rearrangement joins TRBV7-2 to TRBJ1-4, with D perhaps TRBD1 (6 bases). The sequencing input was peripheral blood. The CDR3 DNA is TGTGCCAGCAGCCTTCGAGGGGGGGCCTTGAATGAAAAACTGTTTTTT. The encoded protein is CASSLRGGALNEKLFF.